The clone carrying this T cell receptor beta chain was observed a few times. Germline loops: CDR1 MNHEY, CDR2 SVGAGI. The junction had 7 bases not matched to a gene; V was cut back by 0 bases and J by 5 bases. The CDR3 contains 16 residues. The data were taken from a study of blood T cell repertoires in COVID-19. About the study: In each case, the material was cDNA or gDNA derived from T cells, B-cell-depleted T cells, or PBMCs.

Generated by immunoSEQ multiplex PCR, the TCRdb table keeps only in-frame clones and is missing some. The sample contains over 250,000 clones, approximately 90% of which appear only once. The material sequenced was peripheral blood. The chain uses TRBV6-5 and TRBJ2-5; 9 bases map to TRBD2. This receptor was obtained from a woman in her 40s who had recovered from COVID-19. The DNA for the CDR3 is TGTGCCAGCAGTTACTCGTCGGGTAGCGGGAGTGAGACCCAGTACTTC. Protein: CASSYSSGSGSETQYF.